This is a list of T cell receptor beta chains from one sample in a study of radiation and T cells in renal cell carcinoma. This table comes from immunoSEQ multiplex PCR, and its TCRdb copy is limited to in-frame clones, with some not included. The sample holds around 60,000 clones, around 81% seen once. The sequencing used blood, collected from a patient whose treatment included radiotherapy and nephrectomy. These receptors were obtained from a man in his sixties with renal cell carcinoma. CDR3s include the opening cysteine and the closing phenylalanine or tryptophan. A D gene is named only where the DNA matches it firmly. Clone size is not always given. Where it is, it says once, few, many or a class for expanded clones.

D gene: .
V gene: TRBV21-1
clone size: .
CDR3 length: 11
J gene: TRBJ1-2
CDR3 protein: CASSVGDGYTF
CDR3 DNA: TGTGCCAGCAGTGTAGGTGACGGCTACACCTTC

D gene: TRBD1
V gene: TRBV10-2
clone size: .
CDR3 length: 15
J gene: TRBJ2-5
CDR3 protein: CASSEIQGARKTQYF
CDR3 DNA: TGCGCCAGCAGCGAGATACAGGGGGCTAGGAAGACCCAGTACTTC

D gene: .
V gene: TRBV9
clone size: .
CDR3 length: 13
J gene: TRBJ2-2
CDR3 protein: CASSVGHTGELFF
CDR3 DNA: TGTGCCAGCAGCGTAGGACACACCGGGGAGCTGTTTTTT

D gene: .
V gene: TRBV5-1
clone size: .
CDR3 length: 13
J gene: TRBJ1-1
CDR3 protein: CASSLAENTEAFF
CDR3 DNA: TGCGCCAGCAGCTTGGCGGAGAACACTGAAGCTTTCTTT

D gene: TRBD2
V gene: TRBV5-1
clone size: .
CDR3 length: 15
J gene: TRBJ2-2
CDR3 protein: CASSSTSGGTGELFF
CDR3 DNA: TGCGCCAGCAGCTCAACTAGCGGGGGAACCGGGGAGCTGTTTTTT

D gene: TRBD1
V gene: TRBV5-4
clone size: .
CDR3 length: 13
J gene: TRBJ1-2
CDR3 protein: CASSLDRGVGYTF
CDR3 DNA: TGTGCCAGCAGCTTGGACAGGGGGGTTGGCTACACCTTC

D gene: TRBD1
V gene: TRBV9
clone size: .
CDR3 length: 14
J gene: TRBJ2-1
CDR3 protein: CASSTGTAYNEQFF
CDR3 DNA: TGTGCCAGCAGCACCGGGACAGCTTACAATGAGCAGTTCTTC

D gene: .
V gene: TRBV5-1
clone size: .
CDR3 length: 16
J gene: TRBJ2-6
CDR3 protein: CASSLADTSGANVLTF
CDR3 DNA: TGCGCCAGCAGCTTGGCCGATACCTCTGGGGCCAACGTCCTGACTTTC

D gene: TRBD1
V gene: TRBV6-6
clone size: once
CDR3 length: 15
J gene: TRBJ1-1
CDR3 protein: CASSFGAAGGTEAFF
CDR3 DNA: TGTGCCAGCAGTTTTGGGGCGGCAGGGGGCACTGAAGCTTTCTTT

D gene: .
V gene: TRBV19
clone size: medium-sized
CDR3 length: 12
J gene: TRBJ2-3
CDR3 protein: CASSIGGHTQYF
CDR3 DNA: TGTGCCAGTAGTATCGGGGGGCATACGCAGTATTTT

D gene: .
V gene: TRBV5-1
clone size: .
CDR3 length: 15
J gene: TRBJ1-2
CDR3 protein: CASSLEDIPNYGYTF
CDR3 DNA: TGCGCCAGCAGCTTGGAAGACATCCCTAACTATGGCTACACCTTC

D gene: .
V gene: TRBV4-3
clone size: .
CDR3 length: 16
J gene: TRBJ1-1
CDR3 protein: CASSQDPPGRTTEAFF
CDR3 DNA: TGCGCCAGCAGCCAAGATCCACCCGGACGGACGACTGAAGCTTTCTTT

D gene: .
V gene: TRBV4-3
clone size: .
CDR3 length: 15
J gene: TRBJ1-3
CDR3 protein: CASSQDPGPGNTIYF
CDR3 DNA: TGCGCCAGCAGCCAAGACCCCGGCCCTGGAAACACCATATATTTT

D gene: .
V gene: TRBV7-9
clone size: .
CDR3 length: 13
J gene: TRBJ2-5
CDR3 protein: CASSLVGGETQYF
CDR3 DNA: TGTGCCAGCAGCTTAGTTGGTGGGGAGACCCAGTACTTC

D gene: .
V gene: TRBV30
clone size: .
CDR3 length: 13
J gene: TRBJ1-5
CDR3 protein: CAWSYRVDQPQHF
CDR3 DNA: TGTGCCTGGAGTTACAGGGTGGATCAGCCCCAGCATTTT

D gene: .
V gene: TRBV29-1
clone size: few
CDR3 length: 13
J gene: TRBJ1-1
CDR3 protein: CSVEEDRITEAFF
CDR3 DNA: TGCAGCGTTGAGGAGGATCGAATCACTGAAGCTTTCTTT

D gene: .
V gene: TRBV7-9
clone size: .
CDR3 length: 14
J gene: TRBJ2-3
CDR3 protein: CASSPAASTDTQYF
CDR3 DNA: TGTGCCAGCAGCCCAGCGGCTAGCACAGATACGCAGTATTTT

D gene: .
V gene: TRBV5-4
clone size: .
CDR3 length: 14
J gene: TRBJ1-4
CDR3 protein: CASSLEVDDEKLFF
CDR3 DNA: TGTGCCAGCAGCTTGGAAGTCGACGATGAAAAACTGTTTTTT

D gene: .
V gene: TRBV29-1
clone size: once
CDR3 length: 16
J gene: TRBJ1-3
CDR3 protein: CSVGSLGGGSGNTIYF
CDR3 DNA: TGCAGCGTGGGATCATTAGGGGGGGGCTCTGGAAACACCATATATTTT

D gene: TRBD1
V gene: TRBV11-2
clone size: .
CDR3 length: 14
J gene: TRBJ2-7
CDR3 protein: CASSLRTGSNEQYF
CDR3 DNA: TGTGCCAGCAGCTTAAGGACAGGGAGCAACGAGCAGTACTTC

D gene: .
V gene: TRBV7-8
clone size: few
CDR3 length: 15
J gene: TRBJ1-1
CDR3 protein: CASSLLRDANTEAFF
CDR3 DNA: TGTGCCAGCAGCTTACTGCGGGACGCGAACACTGAAGCTTTCTTT

D gene: .
V gene: TRBV9
clone size: .
CDR3 length: 15
J gene: TRBJ2-1
CDR3 protein: CASSARGVEYNEQFF
CDR3 DNA: TGTGCCAGCAGCGCCCGTGGGGTGGAATACAATGAGCAGTTCTTC

D gene: TRBD2
V gene: TRBV6-1
clone size: .
CDR3 length: 16
J gene: TRBJ2-5
CDR3 protein: CASSENGRWVWETQYF
CDR3 DNA: TGTGCCAGCAGTGAAAACGGGAGGTGGGTCTGGGAGACCCAGTACTTC

D gene: .
V gene: TRBV6-1
clone size: .
CDR3 length: 13
J gene: TRBJ2-3
CDR3 protein: CASSEESWDTQYF
CDR3 DNA: TGTGCCAGCAGTGAGGAGTCGTGGGATACGCAGTATTTT

D gene: .
V gene: TRBV29-1
clone size: .
CDR3 length: 12
J gene: TRBJ2-7
CDR3 protein: CSAQQNSYEQYF
CDR3 DNA: TGCAGCGCACAACAGAACTCCTACGAGCAGTACTTC

D gene: TRBD2
V gene: TRBV19
clone size: .
CDR3 length: 16
J gene: TRBJ2-1
CDR3 protein: CASSPLGEGGQYEQFF
CDR3 DNA: TGTGCCAGTAGTCCTCTAGGGGAGGGCGGACAATATGAGCAGTTCTTC

D gene: .
V gene: TRBV21-1
clone size: few
CDR3 length: 14
J gene: TRBJ1-6
CDR3 protein: CASSNRGPDSPLHF
CDR3 DNA: TGTGCCAGCAGCAACCGAGGACCCGATTCACCCCTCCACTTT

D gene: .
V gene: TRBV7-9
clone size: .
CDR3 length: 12
J gene: TRBJ1-1
CDR3 protein: CASSWLDPEAFF
CDR3 DNA: TGTGCCAGCAGCTGGCTCGACCCTGAAGCTTTCTTT

D gene: .
V gene: TRBV4-3
clone size: .
CDR3 length: 13
J gene: TRBJ2-5
CDR3 protein: CASSQARGETQYF
CDR3 DNA: TGCGCCAGCAGCCAAGCTCGGGGGGAGACCCAGTACTTC

D gene: TRBD1
V gene: TRBV11-3
clone size: .
CDR3 length: 16
J gene: TRBJ1-1
CDR3 protein: CASSFGQGEGKTEAFF
CDR3 DNA: TGTGCCAGCAGCTTCGGACAGGGGGAAGGGAAGACTGAAGCTTTCTTT

D gene: .
V gene: TRBV6-1
clone size: .
CDR3 length: 15
J gene: TRBJ1-4
CDR3 protein: CASSEGGTESEKLFF
CDR3 DNA: TGTGCCAGCAGTGAAGGAGGGACCGAAAGCGAAAAACTGTTTTTT

D gene: .
V gene: TRBV18
clone size: .
CDR3 length: 15
J gene: TRBJ1-1
CDR3 protein: CASSPLGGRHTEAFF
CDR3 DNA: TGTGCCAGCTCCCCGCTGGGGGGAAGGCACACTGAAGCTTTCTTT

D gene: .
V gene: TRBV7-2
clone size: .
CDR3 length: 17
J gene: TRBJ1-1
CDR3 protein: CASSSAGGSRGGREAFF
CDR3 DNA: TGTGCCAGCAGCTCGGCCGGGGGCTCGAGGGGTGGCCGTGAAGCTTTCTTT

D gene: TRBD2
V gene: TRBV6-1
clone size: once
CDR3 length: 18
J gene: TRBJ2-1
CDR3 protein: CASSEEPPTSGAYNEQFF
CDR3 DNA: TGTGCCAGCAGTGAAGAACCCCCTACTAGCGGGGCTTACAATGAGCAGTTCTTC

D gene: TRBD1
V gene: TRBV14
clone size: .
CDR3 length: 15
J gene: TRBJ1-2
CDR3 protein: CASSQRQGINYGYTF
CDR3 DNA: TGTGCCAGCAGCCAAAGACAGGGAATTAACTATGGCTACACCTTC

D gene: TRBD2
V gene: TRBV10-3
clone size: .
CDR3 length: 18
J gene: TRBJ2-3
CDR3 protein: CAISDSGSGGPLTDTQYF
CDR3 DNA: TGTGCCATCAGTGACTCCGGGAGCGGGGGACCCCTCACAGATACGCAGTATTTT

D gene: .
V gene: TRBV19
clone size: .
CDR3 length: 14
J gene: TRBJ2-2
CDR3 protein: CASSLQGVTGELFF
CDR3 DNA: TGTGCCAGTAGTCTCCAGGGCGTCACCGGGGAGCTGTTTTTT

D gene: TRBD1
V gene: TRBV29-1
clone size: .
CDR3 length: 14
J gene: TRBJ2-7
CDR3 protein: CSVGAGTGGNEQYF
CDR3 DNA: TGCAGCGTTGGGGCCGGGACAGGGGGAAACGAGCAGTACTTC

D gene: .
V gene: TRBV6-5
clone size: few
CDR3 length: 15
J gene: TRBJ2-1
CDR3 protein: CASSTLVSSYNEQFF
CDR3 DNA: TGTGCCAGCAGTACCCTCGTAAGCTCCTACAATGAGCAGTTCTTC

D gene: .
V gene: TRBV19
clone size: many
CDR3 length: 17
J gene: TRBJ2-1
CDR3 protein: CASSAKLAGANLWEQFF
CDR3 DNA: TGTGCCAGTAGTGCGAAACTAGCTGGGGCCAATTTATGGGAGCAGTTCTTC

D gene: .
V gene: TRBV4-3
clone size: .
CDR3 length: 14
J gene: TRBJ1-2
CDR3 protein: CASSQDYDSYGYTF
CDR3 DNA: TGCGCCAGCAGCCAAGATTATGACAGCTATGGCTACACCTTC

D gene: .
V gene: TRBV7-8
clone size: .
CDR3 length: 17
J gene: TRBJ1-5
CDR3 protein: CASSLARAAFSNQPQHF
CDR3 DNA: TGTGCCAGCAGCTTAGCCAGGGCGGCCTTTAGCAATCAGCCCCAGCATTTT

D gene: TRBD2
V gene: TRBV19
clone size: .
CDR3 length: 14
J gene: TRBJ2-1
CDR3 protein: CASSPSGIGNEQFF
CDR3 DNA: TGTGCCAGCTCCCCTAGCGGGATAGGGAATGAGCAGTTCTTC

D gene: TRBD1
V gene: TRBV6-5
clone size: .
CDR3 length: 14
J gene: TRBJ1-4
CDR3 protein: CASRTGTGKEKLFF
CDR3 DNA: TGTGCCAGCAGAACAGGGACAGGAAAGGAAAAACTGTTTTTT

D gene: TRBD1
V gene: TRBV6-1
clone size: .
CDR3 length: 16
J gene: TRBJ1-3
CDR3 protein: CASSERDRRSGNTIYF
CDR3 DNA: TGTGCCAGCAGTGAAAGGGACAGACGTTCTGGAAACACCATATATTTT

D gene: .
V gene: TRBV4-3
clone size: few
CDR3 length: 13
J gene: TRBJ1-1
CDR3 protein: CASSHYRQNEAFF
CDR3 DNA: TGCGCCAGCAGCCATTACCGACAGAACGAAGCTTTCTTT

D gene: TRBD1
V gene: TRBV5-6
clone size: .
CDR3 length: 15
J gene: TRBJ1-5
CDR3 protein: CASSLGQGANQPQHF
CDR3 DNA: TGTGCCAGCAGCTTGGGACAGGGCGCCAATCAGCCCCAGCATTTT

D gene: TRBD1
V gene: TRBV19
clone size: .
CDR3 length: 12
J gene: TRBJ1-1
CDR3 protein: CASSVTGAEAFF
CDR3 DNA: TGTGCCAGTAGTGTTACAGGGGCTGAAGCTTTCTTT

D gene: .
V gene: TRBV7-3
clone size: .
CDR3 length: 13
J gene: TRBJ2-3
CDR3 protein: CASSFSRADTQYF
CDR3 DNA: TGTGCCAGCAGCTTCTCGCGGGCAGATACGCAGTATTTT

D gene: .
V gene: TRBV2
clone size: .
CDR3 length: 13
J gene: TRBJ1-3
CDR3 protein: CASPKASGNTIYF
CDR3 DNA: TGTGCCAGCCCGAAGGCCTCTGGAAACACCATATATTTT

D gene: .
V gene: TRBV6-1
clone size: .
CDR3 length: 14
J gene: TRBJ2-1
CDR3 protein: CASIGDPSYNEQFF
CDR3 DNA: TGTGCCAGCATCGGGGACCCCTCCTACAATGAGCAGTTCTTC

D gene: .
V gene: TRBV15
clone size: .
CDR3 length: 18
J gene: TRBJ2-7
CDR3 protein: CATSTTVSSGIRFHEQYF
CDR3 DNA: TGTGCCACCAGCACCACTGTCTCATCAGGGATAAGGTTCCACGAGCAGTACTTC

D gene: .
V gene: TRBV19
clone size: few
CDR3 length: 14
J gene: TRBJ2-2
CDR3 protein: CASSVQGYTGELFF
CDR3 DNA: TGTGCCAGTAGTGTCCAGGGATACACCGGGGAGCTGTTTTTT

D gene: TRBD1
V gene: TRBV6-5
clone size: once
CDR3 length: 13
J gene: TRBJ1-2
CDR3 protein: CASRGQENYGYTF
CDR3 DNA: TGTGCCAGCAGGGGACAGGAAAACTATGGCTACACCTTC